This TCR beta chain was sequenced for a study of regulatory T cells in long-lasting Graves disease. Study in general: The term persistent Graves' disease signified upward of 5 years on antithyroid drugs with positive TSH receptor antibodies.

This clonotype came up a few times. Its target is not known. Construction of the TCR beta libraries employed iRepertoire HTBI primers in conjunction with Arm-PCR of CDR3 regions. TCRdb fed the multiplex PCR reads into MiXCR, producing one record per CDR3 protein. Of 400,000 to 500,000 distinct CDR3 sequences listed, roughly 21% are singletons. Study-wide points: Those with persistent Graves' had less TCR diversity than newly diagnosed patients. With a small sample size, accuracy may have been reduced.

Time point noted: persistent/refractory GD, antithyroid drugs over 5 years with positive TRAb. The TCR library was made from RNA that had been extracted from PBMCs in TRIzol. The sequence came from a female donor with Graves disease. Sequencing was performed on peripheral blood mononuclear cells (PBMCs), taken when the disease was refractory, from a patient treated with antithyroid drugs.

Written as DNA, the CDR3 is TGTGCCAGCAGCGTAGAGCCAGCGGGAGGTCTACACGAGCAGTACTTC. This codes for CASSVEPAGGLHEQYF. The chain is built from TRBV9 and TRBJ2-7; 9 nucleotides agree with TRBD2. Germline assignment: CDR1 SGDLS and CDR2 YYNGEE. This CDR3 contains 16 residues. With V trimmed by 0 bases and J by 5 bases, 9 bases remained unmatched. Supplemented by reference TRBV9 and TRBJ2-7, the full variable domain reads DSGVTQTPKHLITATGQRVTLRCSPRSGDLSVYWYQQSLDQGLQFLIQYYNGEERAKGNILERFSAQQFPDLHSELNLSSLELGDSALYFCASSVEPAGGLHEQYFGPGTRLTVT.